The rows below give T cell receptor beta chains drawn from one sample of a study of blood T cell repertoires in COVID-19. TCRdb's table, derived via immunoSEQ multiplex PCR, lists solely in-frame clones and lacks some. Found here are about 110,000 clones, around four fifths of them singletons; the top ten hold approximately 4.1%. The sequencing sample was made of peripheral blood. The source of these receptors is a woman in her 70s with acute or convalescent COVID-19. CDR3s include the opening cysteine and the closing phenylalanine or tryptophan. The D gene is left open where the match is weak. The listing skips clone size in some rows; elsewhere it reads once, few, many or a size class.

D,J,V,size,CDR3,DNA
NA,TRBJ1-2,TRBV28,NA,CASSLAYGYTF,TGTGCCAGCAGTTTGGCCTATGGCTACACCTTC
NA,TRBJ1-6,TRBV2,NA,CASSGDTNSPLHF,TGTGCCAGCAGTGGAGACACTAATTCACCCCTCCACTTT
TRBD1,TRBJ2-2,TRBV10-3,NA,CAIRKAEGTGVNTGELFF,TGTGCCATCAGAAAGGCGGAAGGGACAGGGGTGAACACCGGGGAGCTGTTTTTT
TRBD2,TRBJ2-5,TRBV7-6,NA,CASSLVLREAAGTQYF,TGTGCCAGCAGCTTAGTGCTGCGGGAGGCCGCGGGGACCCAGTACTTC
NA,TRBJ2-1,TRBV5-6,once,CASSLAGTRLNNEQFF,TGTGCCAGCAGCTTGGCCGGGACAAGACTTAACAATGAGCAGTTCTTC
NA,TRBJ1-4,TRBV3-1/TRBV3-2,NA,CASSQAASVQFF,TGTGCCAGCAGCCAAGCCGCGAGCGTCCAGTTTTTT
TRBD2,TRBJ2-5,TRBV2,NA,CASNRGLAGGQETQYF,TGTGCCAGCAATCGGGGACTAGCGGGAGGGCAAGAGACCCAGTACTTC
TRBD1,TRBJ1-5,TRBV27,NA,CASSQGQVSNQPQHF,TGTGCCAGCAGTCAAGGACAGGTTAGCAATCAGCCCCAGCATTTT
NA,TRBJ2-5,TRBV4-1,few,CASSWGRGSDIETQYF,TGCGCCAGCAGCTGGGGACGGGGGTCGGACATAGAGACCCAGTACTTC
TRBD1,TRBJ1-4,TRBV6-1,NA,CASSHRDRNEKLFF,TGTGCCAGCAGTCACCGGGACAGAAATGAAAAACTGTTTTTT
TRBD1,TRBJ2-7,TRBV6-6,NA,CASSLRDRGRRVSYEQYF,TGTGCCAGCAGTCTCCGGGACAGGGGTAGGAGAGTCTCCTACGAGCAGTACTTC
NA,TRBJ1-1,TRBV2,NA,CASRQGGIDTEAFF,TGTGCCAGCAGACAGGGTGGCATTGACACTGAAGCTTTCTTT
NA,TRBJ2-1,TRBV24-1,NA,CATSDSAAYNEQFF,TGTGCCACCAGTGATTCCGCGGCCTACAATGAGCAGTTCTTC
NA,TRBJ2-1,TRBV5-1,NA,CASSLAGRSGLDEQFF,TGCGCCAGCAGCTTGGCGGGTCGTTCAGGGCTCGATGAGCAGTTCTTC
TRBD2,TRBJ2-3,TRBV2,NA,CASSAGTSAADTQYF,TGTGCCAGCAGTGCCGGGACTAGCGCAGCAGATACGCAGTATTTT
TRBD2,TRBJ2-7,TRBV4-1,NA,CASSQLLAAYEQYF,TGCGCCAGCAGCCAATTACTAGCGGCCTACGAGCAGTACTTC
NA,TRBJ1-4,TRBV28,NA,CASSLYGGYEKLFF,TGTGCCAGCAGTTTATATGGGGGCTATGAAAAACTGTTTTTT
NA,TRBJ1-2,TRBV5-1,once,CASSLAQGPGYTF,TGCGCCAGCAGCTTGGCACAGGGACCCGGCTACACCTTC
NA,TRBJ1-1,TRBV7-9,NA,CASSSQAGQDEAFF,TGTGCCAGCAGCTCACAGGCAGGGCAGGATGAAGCTTTCTTT
TRBD1,TRBJ2-1,TRBV24-1,NA,CATSARGLGEQFF,TGTGCCACCAGTGCGAGGGGGCTGGGTGAGCAGTTCTTC
NA,TRBJ1-1,TRBV6-6,NA,CASSPTIRGGANTEAFF,TGTGCCAGCAGTCCGACCATACGGGGGGGGGCGAACACTGAAGCTTTCTTT
TRBD2,TRBJ2-5,TRBV5-1,NA,CASSLTTTSGGETQYF,TGCGCCAGCAGCTTAACTACGACTAGCGGGGGAGAGACCCAGTACTTC
NA,TRBJ1-5,TRBV7-9,NA,CASSQWGQNQPQHF,TGTGCCAGCAGCCAATGGGGGCAGAATCAGCCCCAGCATTTT
NA,TRBJ1-1,TRBV28,NA,CASSSGGVNTEAFF,TGTGCCAGCAGTTCGGGGGGAGTGAACACTGAAGCTTTCTTT
TRBD1,TRBJ1-1,TRBV29-1,few,CSVLKNRGLSEAFF,TGCAGCGTATTGAAGAACAGGGGGCTTTCTGAAGCTTTCTTT
TRBD2,TRBJ2-3,TRBV5-1,NA,CASTTTSGSSADTQYF,TGCGCCAGCACCACTACTAGCGGGAGTAGCGCAGATACGCAGTATTTT
NA,TRBJ2-5,TRBV7-9,NA,CASSLAYRGGETQYF,TGTGCCAGCAGCTTAGCCTACAGGGGAGGAGAGACCCAGTACTTC
NA,TRBJ2-1,TRBV2,few,CASSALLVGDNEQFF,TGTGCCAGCAGTGCTTTACTAGTAGGAGACAATGAGCAGTTCTTC
NA,TRBJ1-3,TRBV24-1,once,CAASGAQVVSGNTIYF,TGTGCCGCCTCTGGGGCTCAGGTCGTTTCTGGAAACACCATATATTTT
TRBD1,TRBJ2-5,TRBV5-1,NA,CASSLRSGGFGQGETQYF,TGCGCCAGCAGCTTGCGTTCAGGGGGATTTGGACAGGGTGAGACCCAGTACTTC
NA,TRBJ2-1,TRBV29-1,NA,CSAANNEQFF,TGCAGCGCAGCAAACAATGAGCAGTTCTTC
NA,TRBJ2-3,TRBV12-3/TRBV12-4,NA,CASSPFTDTQYF,TGTGCCAGCAGTCCTTTTACAGATACGCAGTATTTT
NA,TRBJ1-5,TRBV3-1/TRBV3-2,NA,CASSRGQAYSNQPQHF,TGTGCCAGCAGCCGCGGTCAAGCCTATAGCAATCAGCCCCAGCATTTT
NA,TRBJ1-2,TRBV6-5,NA,CASTPRGSNYGYTF,TGTGCCAGCACCCCCCGAGGTTCAAACTATGGCTACACCTTC
NA,TRBJ2-7,TRBV2,NA,CASSVSSEGEQYF,TGTGCCAGCAGTGTGAGTAGCGAAGGCGAGCAGTACTTC
NA,TRBJ1-1,TRBV12-3/TRBV12-4,once,CASRRRGSTEAFF,TGTGCCAGCAGACGCAGGGGTAGCACTGAAGCTTTCTTT
TRBD1,TRBJ1-4,TRBV6-5,NA,CASSYVTGAGEKLFF,TGTGCCAGCAGTTACGTGACAGGGGCGGGTGAAAAACTGTTTTTT
TRBD2,TRBJ2-3,TRBV7-9,NA,CASSSGLAGVLRPGDTQYF,TGTGCCAGCAGTTCCGGACTAGCGGGAGTTCTTCGCCCGGGAGATACGCAGTATTTT
NA,TRBJ1-4,TRBV7-2,NA,CASSLVSGTFGEKLFF,TGTGCCAGCAGCTTAGTTTCGGGTACATTCGGGGAAAAACTGTTTTTT
NA,TRBJ1-5,TRBV5-5,NA,CASSLLVSAGAQHF,TGTGCCAGCAGCTTGTTAGTGTCCGCGGGGGCCCAGCATTTT
NA,TRBJ2-2,TRBV10-3,once,CAIRAGTGTGELFF,TGTGCCATCCGGGCGGGAACGGGCACCGGGGAGCTGTTTTTT
TRBD1,TRBJ2-2,TRBV5-1,NA,CASSLGQENTGELFF,TGCGCCAGCAGCCTAGGACAGGAGAACACCGGGGAGCTGTTTTTT
TRBD2,TRBJ2-1,TRBV20-1,NA,CSASLSSGGRHEQFF,TGCAGTGCTAGTTTATCTAGCGGGGGGCGGCATGAGCAGTTCTTC
TRBD1,TRBJ1-4,TRBV7-2,NA,CTSSLTGDNEKLFF,TGTACCAGCAGCCTTACAGGGGATAATGAAAAACTGTTTTTT
NA,TRBJ2-5,TRBV25-1,NA,CASSEGSRPTQYF,TGTGCCAGCAGTGAAGGCTCTAGACCAACCCAGTACTTC
TRBD1,TRBJ1-6,TRBV25-1,once,CASSVVPGQSPYNSPLHF,TGTGCCAGCAGTGTTGTGCCGGGACAGAGTCCCTATAATTCACCCCTCCACTTT
TRBD1,TRBJ1-2,TRBV5-6,NA,CADARDRLNYGYTF,TGTGCCGACGCCCGGGACAGACTCAACTATGGCTACACCTTC
NA,TRBJ1-3,TRBV9,NA,CASSAGGPSSGNTIYF,TGTGCCAGCAGCGCCGGGGGACCGAGCTCTGGAAACACCATATATTTT
TRBD1,TRBJ2-1,TRBV2,NA,CASRDRGAYNEQFF,TGTGCCAGCAGGGACAGGGGAGCCTACAATGAGCAGTTCTTC
NA,TRBJ2-3,TRBV6-5,NA,CASSRGADTQYF,TGTGCCAGCAGTCGCGGAGCCGATACGCAGTATTTT